The subject of this entry is one TCR beta chain. The data derive from a study of CD8 T cells in ankylosing spondylitis. Quantitative barcoded 5'-RACE was used to prepare TCR beta libraries. TCRdb ran MiXCR on the 5' RACE reads and lists one entry per CDR3 protein. The sample includes 84,000 or so distinct CDR3 sequences, approximately 30% of them seen just once. V was cut by 4 bases and J by 9 bases, with 10 bases left in between. The germline gives CDR1 DFQATT, CDR2 SNEGSKA (reference sequence). CDR3 length equals 11 residues. Sequenced sample: blood, either unsorted or a sorted T cell fraction (not recorded which). The V and J genes are TRBV20-1 and TRBJ2-4; D remains ambiguous. This TCR derives from a male donor with ankylosing spondylitis or in good health (not recorded which). The CDR3 protein is CSATDAGIQYF. The DNA of the CDR3 is TGCAGTGCTACCGATGCAGGCATTCAGTACTTC.